This TCR beta chain emerged from a study of cytomegalovirus exposure and HLA in healthy donors. Study outcomes and limitations: Later on, a genetic analysis was performed. It linked a missense variant in DCLRE1C with V- and J-gene trimming of TCR beta.

PCR amplification relied on 60 Vbeta primers (plus 13 Jbeta primers). The method was immunoSEQ multiplex PCR; TCRdb's version includes in-frame clones alone and lacks a portion of them. The sample has 84,000 or so clones, roughly 80% seen once; the top ten hold under 15%. Per the germline V gene, CDR1 is SGHRS and CDR2 is YFSETQ. This CDR3 contains 13 residues. With 5 bases removed from V and 2 bases from J, the gap between germline ends came to 8 bases. In this sample, this clone turned up a few times. What it binds is unknown. The sequenced sample was PBMCs. The TCR comes from a human donor in good health. The rearrangement uses TRBV5-1 and TRBJ1-5; D is uncertain. CDR3 DNA: TGCGCCAGCAGAGCAGAGGGCAATCAGCCCCAGCATTTT. Amino acid sequence: CASRAEGNQPQHF.